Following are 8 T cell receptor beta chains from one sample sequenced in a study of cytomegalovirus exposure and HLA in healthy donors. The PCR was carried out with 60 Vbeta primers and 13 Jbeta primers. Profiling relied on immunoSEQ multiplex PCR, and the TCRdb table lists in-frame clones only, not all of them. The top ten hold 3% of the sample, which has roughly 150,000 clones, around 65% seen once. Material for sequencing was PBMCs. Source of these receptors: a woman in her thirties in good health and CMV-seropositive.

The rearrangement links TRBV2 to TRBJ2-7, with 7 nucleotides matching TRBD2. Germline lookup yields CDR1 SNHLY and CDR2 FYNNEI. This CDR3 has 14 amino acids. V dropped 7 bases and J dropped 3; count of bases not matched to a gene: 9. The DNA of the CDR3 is TGTGCCAGCATGGGGTCTAGCGGAAGCTACGAGCAGTACTTC. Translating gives CASMGSSGSYEQYF.

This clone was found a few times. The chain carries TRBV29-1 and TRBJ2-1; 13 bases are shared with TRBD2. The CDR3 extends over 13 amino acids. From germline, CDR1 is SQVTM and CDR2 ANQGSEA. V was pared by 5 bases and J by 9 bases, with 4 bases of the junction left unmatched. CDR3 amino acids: CSVTSGRATEQFF. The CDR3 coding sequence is TGCAGCGTTACTAGCGGGAGGGCCACTGAGCAGTTCTTC.

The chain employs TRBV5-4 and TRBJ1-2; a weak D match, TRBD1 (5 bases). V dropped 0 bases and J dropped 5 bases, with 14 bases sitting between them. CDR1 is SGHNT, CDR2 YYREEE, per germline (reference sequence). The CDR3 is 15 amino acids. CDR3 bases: TGTGCCAGCAGCTTGGGCAGCCCCGACAGTTATGGCTACACCTTC. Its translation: CASSLGSPDSYGYTF.

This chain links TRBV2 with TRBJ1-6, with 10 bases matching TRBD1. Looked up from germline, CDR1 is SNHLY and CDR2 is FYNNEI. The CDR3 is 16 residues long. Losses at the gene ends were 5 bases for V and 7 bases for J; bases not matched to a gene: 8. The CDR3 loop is CASSSSTGGGNSPLHF. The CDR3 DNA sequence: TGTGCCAGCAGTTCATCGACAGGGGGCGGCAATTCACCCCTCCACTTT.

CDR3 in amino acids: CASSIAGTGNTIYF. The CDR3 DNA reads as TGTGCCAGTAGTATAGCGGGGACTGGAAACACCATATATTTT. The chain has TRBV19 and TRBJ1-3; unclear D gene. Trimming stripped 1 base from V and 2 bases from J, with 6 bases between. There are 14 residues in the CDR3. Germline CDR1 reads LNHDA; CDR2 reads SQIVND (reference sequence).

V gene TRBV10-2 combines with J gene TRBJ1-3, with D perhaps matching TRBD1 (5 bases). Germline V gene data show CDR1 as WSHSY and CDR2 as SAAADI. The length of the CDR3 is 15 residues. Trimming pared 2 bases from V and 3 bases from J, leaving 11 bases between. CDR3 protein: CASSERGRGGNTIYF. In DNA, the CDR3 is TGCGCCAGCAGTGAGCGGGGGAGAGGTGGAAACACCATATATTTT.

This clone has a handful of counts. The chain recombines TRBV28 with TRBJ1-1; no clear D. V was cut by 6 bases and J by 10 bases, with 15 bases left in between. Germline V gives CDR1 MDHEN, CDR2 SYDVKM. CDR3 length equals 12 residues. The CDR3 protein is CASSAGDRAAFF. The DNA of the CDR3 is TGTGCCAGCAGCGCGGGCGATAGAGCAGCTTTCTTT.

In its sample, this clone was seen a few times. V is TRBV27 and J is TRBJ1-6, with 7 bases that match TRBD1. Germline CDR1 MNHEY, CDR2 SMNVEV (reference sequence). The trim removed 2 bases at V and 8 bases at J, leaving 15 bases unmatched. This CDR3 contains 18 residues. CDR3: CASSLQSVGDRVYSPLHF. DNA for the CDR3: TGTGCCAGCAGTTTACAAAGCGTTGGTGACAGGGTATATTCACCCCTCCACTTT.